This T cell receptor (beta chain) was identified in a study of T cell repertoires in ileal Crohn's disease. Method: immunoSEQ multiplex PCR; TCRdb's copy keeps in-frame clones and lacks some. The sample shows almost 5,500 clones, 69% of them seen only once. As concerns this clone: What it binds is unknown.

Study observations and caveats: Mucosal expansions were suggested to be mainly CD8 T cells.

In germline, CDR1 is SGHNT, CDR2 YYREEE (reference sequence). The CDR3 spans 20 residues. Trimming removed 4 bases from V and 1 base from J; junction bases left unmatched: 19. Regarding time point: neoterminal ileum biopsy at postoperative endoscopy, about 6 months after surgery. The source material was ileal tissue. This chain connects TRBV5-4 to TRBJ2-1, with TRBD2 matching over 8 bases. The sequence was obtained from an adult with Crohn's disease. The CDR3 reads CASSPQGSGDPPRSYNEQFF. In DNA, the CDR3 is TGTGCCAGCAGCCCGCAGGGTAGCGGGGACCCTCCGAGGTCCTACAATGAGCAGTTCTTC.